One sample yielded the 30 T cell receptor beta chains listed below, sequenced in a study of cytomegalovirus exposure and HLA in healthy donors. Use of 60 Vbeta and 13 Jbeta primers characterized the PCR. TCRdb keeps only in-frame clones here, not all; method: immunoSEQ multiplex PCR. The table includes about 93,000 clones, about 66% detected once. The sequencing sample was made of PBMCs. These TCRs come from a boy aged 5-17 years in good health and CMV-seropositive.

V gene TRBV2 combines with J gene TRBJ1-6; D perhaps matches TRBD1 (6 bases). CDR1 SNHLY and CDR2 FYNNEI come from the germline V gene. V was pared by 3 bases and J by 0 bases, with 15 bases between. CDR3 length equals 18 residues. CDR3 bases: TGTGCCAGCAGTGATAAGGGGACAACGAGCTCCTATAATTCACCCCTCCACTTT. It encodes CASSDKGTTSSYNSPLHF.

This clone was found once. The V gene is TRBV9, the J gene TRBJ1-3; no definite D call. The V gene lost 2 bases and the J gene lost 4 bases, with 7 bases spanning the gap. Germline CDR1 is SGDLS and CDR2 is YYNGEE. There are 13 residues in the CDR3. The CDR3 DNA follows: TGTGCCAGCAGCGTTTCGGTCGGAAACACCATATATTTT. This gives the protein CASSVSVGNTIYF.

The chain links TRBV6-6 to TRBJ1-1, with D maybe TRBD1 (5 bases). Trimming removed 7 bases at V and 4 bases at J, with 22 bases between. From germline, CDR1 is MNHNY and CDR2 SVGAGI (reference sequence). CDR3 length: 16 residues. As DNA, the CDR3 is TGTGCCAGCAAAGAAAACATTCGGCGGGGCGGCACTGAAGCTTTCTTT. Its protein is CASKENIRRGGTEAFF.

V and J are TRBV5-5 and TRBJ1-4, with TRBD1 matching over 7 bases. The V segment lost 1 base and the J segment 0 bases; nucleotides outside the gene matches: 9. The CDR3 is 18 amino acids. Germline assignment: CDR1 SGHKS and CDR2 YYEKEE (reference sequence). The CDR3 region has the DNA TGTGCCAGCAGCTTGCATTTTGGGACAGCCGCAACTAATGAAAAACTGTTTTTT. Its protein is CASSLHFGTAATNEKLFF.

This clone was detected only a few times. The chain joins TRBV7-6 to TRBJ1-3; 10 bases are shared with TRBD1. The CDR3 covers 15 residues. With 7 bases clipped from V and 4 bases from J, the junction kept 7 bases outside the gene matches. The germline V gene encodes CDR1 SGHVS and CDR2 FNYEAQ. CDR3 loop: CASTLTGGLGNTIYF. The CDR3 nucleotides are TGTGCCAGCACCCTGACAGGGGGCTTGGGAAACACCATATATTTT.

J is TRBJ2-1 and V is TRBV30; TRBD2 aligns across 14 bases. V shed 5 bases, J shed 3 bases, and the junction held 6 bases outside the gene matches. There are 16 residues in the CDR3. Germline-derived CDR1 and CDR2 are GTSNPN and SVGIG (reference sequence). In DNA form, the CDR3 reads TGTGCCTGGCAGGGACTAGCGGGAGACTACTACAATGAGCAGTTCTTC. Protein product: CAWQGLAGDYYNEQFF. The whole variable domain, remainder taken from reference TRBV30 and TRBJ2-1, is SQTIHQWPATLVQPVGSPLSLECTVEGTSNPNLYWYRQAAGRGLQLLFYSVGIGQISSEVPQNLSASRPQDRQFILSSKKLLLSDSGFYLCAWQGLAGDYYNEQFFGPGTRLTVL.

The sample holds a few counts of this clone. The germline gene is not matched at one end of the junction; a read error may be the cause. The chain couples TRBV18 to TRBJ2-1, with D maybe TRBD2 (5 bases). Germline lookup yields CDR1 KGHSH and CDR2 LQKENI. The CDR3 covers 13 residues. The CDR3 DNA reads TGTGCCAGCTCACCACAGGAGTCTAGGGAGCGGTTCTTC. It encodes CASSPQESRERFF.

CDR3 region: CASSRLTGDNQPQHF. CDR3 nucleotide sequence: TGTGCCAGCTCACGACTAACAGGGGATAACCAGCCCCAGCATTTT. The rearrangement joins TRBV18 to TRBJ1-5, with TRBD1 matching 7 bases. V shed 4 bases, J shed 7 bases, and the junction held 10 bases outside the gene matches. The CDR3 spans 15 residues. Germline V lookup: CDR1 KGHSH, CDR2 LQKENI.

CDR3 nucleotide sequence: TGTGCCAGCAGCTTGGGTCTGGTAGCCGGCGGCCAAGAGACCCAGTACTTC. It codes for CASSLGLVAGGQETQYF. This sequence joins TRBV7-6 and TRBJ2-5, with no clear D. The V end lost 3 bases, the J end lost 1 base, and 18 bases lay between the germline ends. Looked up from germline, CDR1 is SGHVS and CDR2 is FNYEAQ. The CDR3 is made up of 17 amino acids.

The J gene is TRBJ1-1, the V gene TRBV5-5; possibly TRBD1 for D (6 bases). The V gene lost 1 base and the J gene lost 1 base, with 14 bases spanning the gap. Germline CDR1 SGHKS, CDR2 YYEKEE (reference sequence). The CDR3 totals 16 residues. In nucleotides, the CDR3 is TGTGCCAGCAGCTTGAATCCAGGGGCTGGGAACACTGAAGCTTTCTTT. Its translation is CASSLNPGAGNTEAFF. Using reference TRBV5-5 and TRBJ1-1 for the parts outside the CDR3, the full variable domain is DAGVTQSPTHLIKTRGQQVTLRCSPISGHKSVSWYQQVLGQGPQFIFQYYEKEERGRGNFPDRFSARQFPNYSSELNVNALLLGDSALYLCASSLNPGAGNTEAFFGQGTRLTVV.

The V call is TRBV4-3, the J call TRBJ1-1, with D possibly being TRBD1 (5 bases). Trimming cost V 0 bases and J 1 base, with 12 bases left between them. CDR3 length equals 16 residues. The V gene's germline CDR1 is LGHNA and CDR2 YSLEER. In nucleotides, the CDR3 is TGCGCCAGCAGCCAAGAGATGGGGGGGTCGAACACTGAAGCTTTCTTT. It translates to CASSQEMGGSNTEAFF.

This chain connects TRBV18 to TRBJ2-7; 8 bases are a match to TRBD1. The V segment lost 4 bases and the J segment 7 bases; nucleotides outside the gene matches: 9. In germline, CDR1 is KGHSH, CDR2 LQKENI. The CDR3 spans 14 residues. This CDR3 is CASSRGQGSGEQYF. The CDR3 DNA follows: TGTGCCAGCTCACGAGGACAGGGATCGGGAGAGCAGTACTTC.

This chain joins TRBV13 and TRBJ1-2; D uncertain. The CDR3 sequence is 14 residues long. V was shortened by 4 bases and J by 6 bases, with 15 bases between the two germline ends. Per the germline V gene, CDR1 is PRHDT and CDR2 is FYEKMQ (reference sequence). The CDR3 spells CASSSGLEPHGYTF. In DNA form, the CDR3 reads TGTGCCAGCAGCTCAGGACTTGAACCTCATGGCTACACCTTC.

This clone was observed a handful of times. V is TRBV5-5 and J is TRBJ1-1; no definite D call. V was clipped by 1 base and J by 0 bases, with 10 bases between them. The germline CDR1 and CDR2 sequences are SGHKS and YYEKEE (reference sequence). This CDR3 spans 15 amino acids. The CDR3 nucleotides are TGTGCCAGCAGCTTGCACGGGAACATGAACACTGAAGCTTTCTTT. This encodes CASSLHGNMNTEAFF.

The CDR3 DNA reads as TGTGCCAGCAGCTTACAAGGGGAGGATGAAAAACTGTTTTTT. Protein sequence: CASSLQGEDEKLFF. The chain couples TRBV5-4 to TRBJ1-4; perhaps TRBD1 as D (5 bases). The CDR3 length is 14 residues. CDR1 and CDR2 (germline): SGHNT, YYREEE (reference sequence). Trimming took off 2 bases at V and 6 bases at J, with 11 bases between the two ends.

This clone turned up a few times. The chain carries TRBV4-3 and TRBJ2-1, with D possibly matching TRBD2 (5 bases). Germline V lookup: CDR1 LGHNA, CDR2 YSLEER. This CDR3 comprises 14 residues. The V gene lost 1 base and the J gene lost 7 bases, with 11 bases spanning the gap. This CDR3 reads CASSQVWEKNEQFF. In nucleotides, the CDR3 is TGCGCCAGCAGCCAAGTCTGGGAGAAGAATGAGCAGTTCTTC.

This sequence joins TRBV27 and TRBJ2-5; possible D gene TRBD2, 6 bases. The J call may be in error: the DNA end matches TRBJ2-7 better. The CDR3 totals 13 residues. Germline V gene lookup returns CDR1 MNHEY and CDR2 SMNVEV (reference sequence). The CDR3 DNA is TGTGCCAGCGGCAACCGGGGGACCTACGAGCAGTACTTC. Protein: CASGNRGTYEQYF.

The V and J genes are TRBV6-1 and TRBJ2-5; 9 bases are shared with TRBD1. V gave up 6 bases and J gave up 2 bases; unmatched junction bases: 1. Germline loops: CDR1 MNHNS, CDR2 SASEGT. The CDR3 sequence is 13 residues long. The CDR3 region is CASSGTGQETQYF. The DNA for the CDR3 is TGTGCCAGCAGCGGGACAGGGCAAGAGACCCAGTACTTC.

J is TRBJ1-4 and V is TRBV7-9; D is possibly TRBD1 (5 bases). Deletions cut 3 bases from V and 3 bases from J, with 11 bases between. CDR1 is SEHNR, CDR2 FQNEAQ, per germline (reference sequence). This CDR3 is built from 15 residues. CDR3 nucleotides: TGTGCCAGCAGCTTCCGGGGGAGGGCTAATGAAAAACTGTTTTTT. As protein: CASSFRGRANEKLFF. The full variable domain, completed using reference TRBV7-9 and TRBJ1-4, is DTGVSQNPRHKITKRGQNVTFRCDPISEHNRLYWYRQTLGQGPEFLTYFQNEAQLEKSRLLSDRFSAERPKGSFSTLEIQRTEQGDSAMYLCASSFRGRANEKLFFGSGTQLSVL.

The rearrangement joins TRBV6-6 to TRBJ2-2, with D perhaps TRBD2 (6 bases). Looked up from germline, CDR1 is MNHNY and CDR2 is SVGAGI (reference sequence). Trimming left V 2 bases short and J 9 bases short, with 7 bases between. This CDR3 comprises 12 residues. CDR3 region: CASSYGGRELFF. CDR3 nucleotide sequence: TGTGCCAGCAGTTACGGGGGGAGGGAGCTGTTTTTT.

The chain joins TRBV19 to TRBJ2-2, with D perhaps TRBD2 (5 bases). The germline V gene encodes CDR1 LNHDA and CDR2 SQIVND (reference sequence). This CDR3 contains 15 residues. The V gene lost 3 bases and the J gene lost 3 bases, with 11 bases spanning the gap. The CDR3 loop is CASSIPSRYTGELFF. The CDR3 bases are TGTGCCAGTAGTATTCCTAGCCGATACACCGGGGAGCTGTTTTTT. Combining the CDR3 with reference TRBV19 and TRBJ2-2 gives the whole variable domain DGGITQSPKYLFRKEGQNVTLSCEQNLNHDAMYWYRQDPGQGLRLIYYSQIVNDFQKGDIAEGYSVSREKKESFPLTVTSAQKNPTAFYLCASSIPSRYTGELFFGEGSRLTVL.

The V and J genes are TRBV13 and TRBJ1-1, with D possibly matching TRBD1 (5 bases). Trimming removed 6 bases from V and 8 bases from J, with 19 bases in between. The CDR3 is made up of 14 amino acids. In germline, CDR1 is PRHDT, CDR2 FYEKMQ (reference sequence). Here the CDR3 DNA reads TGTGCCAGCAGTCCGGGGAGGGGTCCTTTGGAAGCTTTCTTT. Translation: CASSPGRGPLEAFF.

This clone was counted only a few times. This chain connects TRBV18 to TRBJ1-1; 8 positions match TRBD1. The CDR3 has 15 residues. Germline V gene lookup returns CDR1 KGHSH and CDR2 LQKENI. V lost 3 bases and J lost 1; bases outside the gene matches: 4. The CDR3 here is CASSPRRGQNTEAFF. CDR3 coding DNA: TGTGCCAGCTCACCGCGCAGGGGGCAGAACACTGAAGCTTTCTTT.

V usage is TRBV4-1 and J usage is TRBJ1-2; D possibly corresponds to TRBD1 (5 bases). CDR3 length: 15 residues. CDR1 and CDR2 (germline): MGHRA, YSYEKL. Trimming pared 4 bases from V and 2 bases from J, leaving 14 bases between. The chain's CDR3 is CASSLDSTLNYGYTF. The CDR3 region has the DNA TGCGCCAGCAGCCTCGACAGCACCTTAAACTATGGCTACACCTTC.

The V and J genes are TRBV5-4 and TRBJ2-3; 9 nucleotides match TRBD2. The V segment lost 4 bases and the J segment 6 bases; nucleotides outside the gene matches: 6. The germline V gene has CDR1 SGHNT and CDR2 YYREEE (reference sequence). The CDR3 contains 14 residues. CDR3 in amino acids: CASSPGLASDTQYF. In DNA, the CDR3 is TGTGCCAGCAGCCCAGGACTAGCGTCGGATACGCAGTATTTT.

This sequence joins TRBV27 and TRBJ1-1; D is undetermined. Per the germline V gene, CDR1 is MNHEY and CDR2 is SMNVEV (reference sequence). The ends were cut back, 4 bases at V and 6 bases at J, with 9 bases in the middle. The CDR3 has 12 amino acids. The CDR3 region is CASSSGNPEAFF. The CDR3 DNA is TGTGCCAGCAGTTCCGGTAACCCTGAAGCTTTCTTT.

The gene calls are TRBV7-6 and TRBJ2-1, with 10 bases identical to TRBD2. Trimming took 1 base from V and 9 from J; bases not matched to a gene: 9. The CDR3 totals 16 residues. The germline gives CDR1 SGHVS, CDR2 FNYEAQ. The CDR3 loop is CASSLVGLAGAGEQFF. The CDR3, as DNA: TGTGCCAGCAGCTTAGTAGGGCTAGCGGGAGCAGGTGAGCAGTTCTTC.

This clone was seen just once. This chain links TRBV28 with TRBJ2-1; 11 bases map to TRBD2. From germline, CDR1 is MDHEN and CDR2 SYDVKM. Trimming removed 4 bases from V and 7 bases from J; junction bases left unmatched: 12. The CDR3 is 17 amino acids. CDR3 loop: CASSSLQGSGRENEQFF. In nucleotides, the CDR3 is TGTGCCAGCAGTTCCTTGCAGGGTAGCGGGAGGGAAAATGAGCAGTTCTTC. Looking up the rest from reference TRBV28 and TRBJ2-1 gives the full variable domain: DVKVTQSSRYLVKRTGEKVFLECVQDMDHENMFWYRQDPGLGLRLIYFSYDVKMKEKGDIPEGYSVSREKKERFSLILESASTNQTSMYLCASSSLQGSGRENEQFFGPGTRLTVL.

The chain is built from TRBV9 and TRBJ2-1; 8 bases agree with TRBD2. Unmatched junction bases numbered 2, after V lost 3 bases and J lost 0 bases. The CDR3 is made up of 15 amino acids. The germline V gene encodes CDR1 SGDLS and CDR2 YYNGEE. CDR3 amino acids: CASSAGGASYNEQFF. DNA for the CDR3: TGTGCCAGCAGCGCCGGGGGGGCCTCCTACAATGAGCAGTTCTTC.

CDR3 in amino acids: CASRRGLAASYEQYF. CDR3 in DNA: TGTGCCAGCAGACGAGGACTAGCGGCCTCCTACGAGCAGTACTTC. The chain combines TRBV6-5 with TRBJ2-7; 10 bases agree with TRBD2. CDR1 is MNHEY, CDR2 SVGAGI, per germline. The CDR3 consists of 15 residues. Unmatched junction bases numbered 5, after V lost 6 bases and J lost 0 bases.